The 30 T cell receptor beta chains below come from one sample, sequenced in a study of T cell repertoires in cytomegalovirus infection. MiXCR was run by TCRdb on the reads, yielding one entry per CDR3 protein. This repertoire shows over 95,000 distinct CDR3 sequences, 30% found once; its top ten account for around 41%. Their antigens are not known. The sample here was CD8+ T cells from cultured PBMCs, taken from culture after CMV antigen stimulation. The source of these receptors is a human donor in good health (CMV status not recorded). Some clones in this sample may be carry-over from other donors' samples.

This clonotype was seen at least ten times. Relative to the germline gene, one junction end is altered; a read error may explain this. The rearrangement uses TRBV7-7 and TRBJ1-1, with D uncertain. Looked up from germline, CDR1 is SSHAT and CDR2 is FNYEAQ (reference sequence). The CDR3 totals 15 residues. This CDR3 reads CASSLDPGPMTEAFF. In nucleotides, the CDR3 is TGTGCTAGCAGCTTAGATCCGGGTCCGATGACTGAAGCTTTCTTT.

The chain carries TRBV19 and TRBJ2-1, with TRBD1 identical over 8 bases. From germline, CDR1 is LNHDA and CDR2 SQIVND (reference sequence). The CDR3 is made up of 14 amino acids. The V gene end was trimmed by 5 bases and the J gene end by 8 bases; junction bases not matched to a gene: 8. The CDR3, as DNA: TGTGCCAGTAGTCCCAGGGGGCAAGTGGATGAGCAGTTCTTC. Its translation: CASSPRGQVDEQFF.

V and J are TRBV27 and TRBJ1-6; perhaps TRBD1 as D (5 bases). From germline, CDR1 is MNHEY and CDR2 SMNVEV (reference sequence). The CDR3 spans 15 residues. The ends were cut back, 5 bases at V and 2 bases at J, with 10 bases in the middle. DNA for the CDR3: TGTGCCAGCAGTATGGGGCCCCCCTATAATTCACCCCTCCACTTT. This codes for CASSMGPPYNSPLHF.

V usage is TRBV29-1 and J usage is TRBJ1-1, with D uncertain. Germline loops: CDR1 SQVTM, CDR2 ANQGSEA. With 6 bases removed from V and 0 bases from J, the gap between germline ends came to 11 bases. The CDR3 has 13 residues. CDR3 amino acids: CSVPGQLNTEAFF. DNA of the CDR3: TGCAGCGTCCCCGGGCAGCTGAACACTGAAGCTTTCTTT.

This clonotype showed up just a few times. The V call is TRBV4-1, the J call TRBJ1-2; tentatively, D is TRBD1 (5 bases). V shed 2 bases and J shed 0 bases, with 10 bases lying between them. The CDR3 runs 15 residues. CDR1 is MGHRA and CDR2 is YSYEKL in the germline V gene. The CDR3 loop reads CASSQKTDPNYGYTF. As DNA, the CDR3 is TGCGCCAGCAGCCAAAAGACAGACCCTAACTATGGCTACACCTTC.

V gene TRBV7-6 combines with J gene TRBJ2-2, with D perhaps matching TRBD1 (5 bases). V lost 5 bases and J 4 bases, leaving 8 bases between the germline ends. The germline V gene has CDR1 SGHVS and CDR2 FNYEAQ. CDR3 length: 13 amino acids. CDR3: CASSTTVTGELFF. The CDR3 DNA reads TGTGCCAGCAGCACGACAGTCACCGGGGAGCTGTTTTTT.

This clonotype was seen more than once but under ten times. The chain recombines TRBV7-6 with TRBJ1-2; 9 bases agree with TRBD1. The trim removed 5 bases at V and 6 bases at J, leaving 7 bases unmatched. In germline, CDR1 is SGHVS, CDR2 FNYEAQ. CDR3 length: 14 residues. CDR3 in amino acids: CASSPGTGTHGYTF. CDR3 DNA sequence: TGTGCCAGCAGCCCAGGGACAGGGACGCATGGCTACACCTTC. The full variable domain, with the rest looked up from reference TRBV7-6 and TRBJ1-2, is GAGVSQSPRYKVTKRGQDVALRCDPISGHVSLYWYRQALGQGPEFLTYFNYEAQQDKSGLPNDRFSAERPEGSISTLTIQRTEQRDSAMYRCASSPGTGTHGYTFGSGTRLTVV.

The genes are TRBV27 and TRBJ1-4; the match to TRBD1 covers 10 bases. Trimming at V came to 4 bases and at J to 8 bases, leaving 4 bases not matched to a gene. The CDR3 covers 14 residues. Germline CDR1 MNHEY, CDR2 SMNVEV (reference sequence). CDR3 bases: TGTGCCAGCAGTTGGGAGACAGGGGGCGAAAAACTGTTTTTT. It encodes CASSWETGGEKLFF.

This clonotype has ten or more counts. This CDR3 reads CASSLGEGPDTQYF. CDR3 sequence (DNA): TGTGCCAGCAGCTTGGGTGAGGGCCCAGATACGCAGTATTTT. The V call is TRBV5-4, the J call TRBJ2-3, with a tentative D call TRBD2 (5 bases). The CDR3 spans 14 residues. Trimming took 0 bases from V and 4 from J, leaving 9 bases between them. The germline V gene encodes CDR1 SGHNT and CDR2 YYREEE (reference sequence).

This clonotype showed up just a few times. The genes are TRBV19 and TRBJ1-1; no definite D call. This CDR3 region has 13 residues. Trimming shortened V by 7 bases and J by 4 bases, and 13 bases separated the two germline ends. Germline loops: CDR1 LNHDA, CDR2 SQIVND (reference sequence). CDR3 amino acids: CASTIGRGTEAFF. The CDR3 coding sequence is TGTGCCAGTACCATCGGCCGGGGCACTGAAGCTTTCTTT. Complete variable domain (other parts from reference TRBV19 and TRBJ1-1): DGGITQSPKYLFRKEGQNVTLSCEQNLNHDAMYWYRQDPGQGLRLIYYSQIVNDFQKGDIAEGYSVSREKKESFPLTVTSAQKNPTAFYLCASTIGRGTEAFFGQGTRLTVV.

V gene TRBV2 combines with J gene TRBJ1-1; possible D gene TRBD1, 5 bases. Germline CDR1 SNHLY, CDR2 FYNNEI. V was pared by 11 bases and J by 0 bases, with 13 bases between. The CDR3 spans 13 residues. CDR3 DNA: TGTGCCGCGAGGGGTCGGATGAACACTGAAGCTTTCTTT. Its translation: CAARGRMNTEAFF.

V and J are TRBV4-3 and TRBJ2-1; 15 nucleotides line up with TRBD2. Germline V CDR1 and CDR2: LGHNA, YSLEER. The V and J ends lost 4 bases and 8 bases, in that order; junction bases with no gene match: 9. CDR3 size: 17 residues. Here the CDR3 DNA reads TGCGCCAGCAGCCGCAGGACTAGCGGGGGGGCCAGGGATGAGCAGTTCTTC. It codes for CASSRRTSGGARDEQFF.

The V call is TRBV5-4, the J call TRBJ2-1, with D maybe TRBD2 (6 bases). Trimming pared 3 bases from V and 5 bases from J, leaving 9 bases between. The germline V gene encodes CDR1 SGHNT and CDR2 YYREEE (reference sequence). The CDR3 contains 13 residues. DNA for the CDR3: TGTGCCAGCAGCTCGGGAGTCAACAATGAGCAGTTCTTC. Translating gives CASSSGVNNEQFF.

The chain combines TRBV28 with TRBJ2-2; D is perhaps TRBD1 (6 bases). CDR1 is MDHEN and CDR2 is SYDVKM in the germline V gene. V lost 5 bases and J lost 6, with 16 bases in between. The CDR3 has 15 residues. The CDR3 spells CASSHYTGRPGELFF. CDR3 coding DNA: TGTGCCAGCAGTCATTATACAGGGCGGCCCGGGGAGCTGTTTTTT.

This clonotype was seen a handful of times. The chain uses TRBV7-6 and TRBJ2-1, with 8 positions matching TRBD2. V lost 1 base to trimming and J lost 1 base; unmatched junction nucleotides: 6. The CDR3 runs to 17 residues. CDR1 and CDR2 (germline): SGHVS, FNYEAQ. CDR3 DNA sequence: TGTGCCAGCAGCTTAGAAGATAGCGGGGTTTCCTACAATGAGCAGTTCTTC. Encoded protein: CASSLEDSGVSYNEQFF.

The chain has TRBV2 and TRBJ2-5; no clear D. Germline CDR1 reads SNHLY; CDR2 reads FYNNEI. This CDR3 is built from 16 residues. V gave up 6 bases and J gave up 2 bases, with 19 bases separating them. The CDR3 loop is CASSADPDGAQETQYF. CDR3 coding DNA: TGTGCCAGCAGCGCGGACCCGGACGGAGCTCAAGAGACCCAGTACTTC.

This clonotype was seen a few times. This sequence joins TRBV7-2 and TRBJ2-7, with TRBD2 matching over 9 bases. Germline V gene data show CDR1 as SGHTA and CDR2 as FQGNSA. With 5 bases clipped from V and 2 bases from J, the junction kept 7 bases outside the gene matches. The CDR3 consists of 15 residues. CDR3 sequence reads: CASSPYLAGTYEQYF. CDR3 DNA: TGTGCCAGCAGCCCTTACCTAGCGGGGACCTACGAGCAGTACTTC. The entire variable domain, with the rest obtained from reference TRBV7-2 and TRBJ2-7, is as follows: GAGVSQSPSNKVTEKGKDVELRCDPISGHTALYWYRQSLGQGLEFLIYFQGNSAPDKSGLPSDRFSAERTGGSVSTLTIQRTQQEDSAVYLCASSPYLAGTYEQYFGPGTRLTVT.

The gene calls are TRBV11-2 and TRBJ2-7; tentative D call: TRBD1 (6 bases). Trimming removed 1 base at V and 2 bases at J, with 18 bases between. Germline CDR1 SGHAT, CDR2 FQNNGV. CDR3 length equals 17 residues. This chain's CDR3 is CASSLGRGQINPYEQYF. The CDR3 DNA follows: TGTGCCAGCAGCTTAGGGCGAGGACAGATAAATCCCTACGAGCAGTACTTC.

The sample holds a few counts of this clonotype. This sequence joins TRBV29-1 and TRBJ2-3; D possibly uses TRBD1 or TRBD2 (5 bases each). CDR3 length: 13 residues. Germline lookup yields CDR1 SQVTM and CDR2 ANQGSEA. V was shortened by 7 bases and J by 2 bases, with 13 bases between the two germline ends. DNA of the CDR3: TGCAGCGGTGTTGGGGGTTACACAGATACGCAGTATTTT. Translating it yields CSGVGGYTDTQYF.

The V gene is TRBV28, the J gene TRBJ2-1; 11 nucleotides line up with TRBD2. V shed 3 bases and J 5 bases; nucleotides not matched to a gene: 9. The germline CDR1 and CDR2 sequences are MDHEN and SYDVKM. This CDR3 spans 17 amino acids. CDR3 DNA sequence: TGTGCCAGCAGTTTTGGTCTAGCGGGGGGTCTAGACAATGAGCAGTTCTTC. As protein: CASSFGLAGGLDNEQFF.

This clonotype was counted at least ten times. The chain combines TRBV5-1 with TRBJ2-7; a possible D gene is TRBD2 (7 bases). CDR1 and CDR2 from the germline V gene are SGHRS and YFSETQ. The CDR3 has 14 amino acids. Trimming cost V 5 bases and J 5 bases, with 17 bases left between them. The CDR3 DNA reads TGCGCCAGCAGGACGTGGGGGGGGGGCGACGAGCAGTACTTC. The encoded protein is CASRTWGGGDEQYF.

This clonotype came up many times. The chain employs TRBV6-1 and TRBJ1-2; 7 bases align to TRBD1. Germline-derived CDR1 and CDR2 are MNHNS and SASEGT. With 6 bases clipped from V and 5 bases from J, the junction kept 9 bases outside the gene matches. CDR3 size: 14 residues. The CDR3 loop is CASRHADRDYGYTF. DNA for the CDR3: TGTGCCAGCAGACATGCCGACAGGGATTATGGCTACACCTTC.

On this clonotype: A much larger clone sits a single nucleotide away, making a read error possible. Given the absence of the conserved phenylalanine or tryptophan at the CDR3 end, a read error is likely. The rearrangement joins TRBV7-6 to TRBJ1-2; a possible D gene is TRBD1 (6 bases). Trimming left V 5 bases short and J 4 bases short, with 17 bases between. Per the germline V gene, CDR1 is SGHVS and CDR2 is FNYEAQ. CDR3 size: 15 residues. The CDR3 sequence: CASSIDFGGGYGYTI. The DNA for the CDR3 is TGTGCCAGCAGCATTGATTTCGGGGGCGGCTATGGCTACACCATC.

The sample holds a few counts of this clonotype. V usage is TRBV27 and J usage is TRBJ2-7; 7 positions match TRBD1. The V and J ends lost 5 bases and 0 bases, in that order; junction bases with no gene match: 7. CDR1 and CDR2 from the germline V gene are MNHEY and SMNVEV (reference sequence). This CDR3 region has 15 residues. The CDR3 loop is CASSRLRDSSYEQYF. In DNA, the CDR3 is TGTGCCAGCAGTCGGCTCAGGGACAGCTCCTACGAGCAGTACTTC.

This sequence joins TRBV2 and TRBJ2-7; 11 bases line up with TRBD2. Germline V gene lookup returns CDR1 SNHLY and CDR2 FYNNEI. With 4 bases clipped from V and 1 base from J, the junction kept 3 bases outside the gene matches. This CDR3 spans 15 amino acids. CDR3 nucleotides: TGTGCCAGCAGTGCGGGACTAGCGGCGTCCTACGAGCAGTACTTC. Protein: CASSAGLAASYEQYF.

The V gene is TRBV6-5, the J gene TRBJ1-5; TRBD1 is a possible D gene (5 bases). Trimming left V 2 bases short and J 5 bases short, with 10 bases between. This CDR3 region has 14 residues. Germline CDR1 is MNHEY and CDR2 is SVGAGI. This CDR3 is CASSYGQGDQPQHF. The CDR3 region has the DNA TGTGCCAGCAGTTACGGGCAGGGAGATCAGCCCCAGCATTTT.

V gene TRBV7-9 combines with J gene TRBJ2-1; D ambiguous. V was clipped by 1 base and J by 8 bases, with 6 bases between them. Germline V gene lookup returns CDR1 SEHNR and CDR2 FQNEAQ (reference sequence). This CDR3 is built from 12 residues. The CDR3 sequence is CASSLVLDEQFF. CDR3 nucleotides: TGTGCCAGCAGCTTAGTTTTGGATGAGCAGTTCTTC.

This CDR3 is CASSQVSGVRNEQFF. In DNA, the CDR3 is TGCGCCAGCAGCCAAGTGTCGGGGGTACGCAATGAGCAGTTCTTC. The chain couples TRBV4-3 to TRBJ2-1, with D perhaps matching TRBD2 (6 bases). The germline gives CDR1 LGHNA, CDR2 YSLEER. Trimming removed 1 base from V and 6 bases from J, with 13 bases in between. The CDR3 is 15 residues long.

In nucleotides, the CDR3 is TGTGCCAGCAGCTTTACCGGGGAGACCCAGTACTTC. Translated, it gives CASSFTGETQYF. The chain carries TRBV5-4 and TRBJ2-5; unclear D gene. The length of the CDR3 is 12 residues. Germline CDR1 is SGHNT and CDR2 is YYREEE (reference sequence). The germline V and J ends were trimmed by 2 bases and 5 bases, with 7 bases remaining between them.

This clonotype was seen at least ten times. The chain carries TRBV12-3 or TRBV12-4 and TRBJ1-6; 8 bases are a match to TRBD1. V dropped 5 bases and J dropped 7; count of bases not matched to a gene: 4. The CDR3 has 14 residues. The CDR3 nucleotides read TGTGCCAGCAGTCCAGGGGGCATCAATTCACCCCTCCACTTT. Amino acid sequence: CASSPGGINSPLHF.